This T cell receptor beta chain came from a study of cytomegalovirus exposure and HLA in healthy donors. The PCR was carried out with 60 Vbeta primers and 13 Jbeta primers. Sequencing used immunoSEQ multiplex PCR; TCRdb keeps in-frame clones, though not all of them. The repertoire has about 260,000 clones, roughly four fifths of them found once; the top ten carry about 2%. CDR3 length: 11 residues. V gave up 1 base and J gave up 13 bases; unmatched junction bases: 6. CDR1 is GTSNPN and CDR2 is SVGIG in the germline V gene (reference sequence). General observations from the study: Rates of TCR association differed by HLA locus in a later analysis, with DRB1 highest and HLA-C lowest.

A word on this clone: Its target is unknown.

This chain connects TRBV30 to TRBJ1-2, with 7 bases that match TRBD1. The TCR sequence derives from a woman in her thirties or forties in good health and CMV-seropositive. Sequenced sample: PBMCs. CDR3 protein: CAWSEGATGTF. The CDR3 DNA follows: TGTGCCTGGAGTGAGGGGGCCACCGGCACCTTC.